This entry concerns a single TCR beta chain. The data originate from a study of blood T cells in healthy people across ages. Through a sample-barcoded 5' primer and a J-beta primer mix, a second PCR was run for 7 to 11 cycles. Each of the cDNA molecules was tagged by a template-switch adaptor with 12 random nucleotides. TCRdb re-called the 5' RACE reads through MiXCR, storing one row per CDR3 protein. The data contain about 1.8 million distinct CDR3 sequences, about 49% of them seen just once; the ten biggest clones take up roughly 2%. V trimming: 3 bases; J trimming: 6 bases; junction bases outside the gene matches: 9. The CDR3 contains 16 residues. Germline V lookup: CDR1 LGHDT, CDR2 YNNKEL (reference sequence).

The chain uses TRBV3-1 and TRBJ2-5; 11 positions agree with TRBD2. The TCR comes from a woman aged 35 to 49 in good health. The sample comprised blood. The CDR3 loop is CASSQGASGGTKTQYF. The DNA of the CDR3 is TGTGCCAGCAGCCAGGGGGCTAGCGGGGGGACGAAGACCCAGTACTTC.